This TCR beta chain was sequenced during a study of T cell repertoires in cytomegalovirus infection. Turning to the study itself: Selected CMV epitopes included recently identified HLA-C-restricted ones as well as well-studied HLA-B-restricted ones. Both CMV infection and a matching HLA type were indicated by public TCR beta signatures. Notes on the study in general: Cumulative frequency of public TCR beta families picked out carriers of CMV plus the relevant HLA. Ex vivo, HLA-C-restricted CMV-specific TCR beta clonotypes prevailed over the rest of the response.

Regarding this clonotype: Its antigen is undetermined.

Via MiXCR, TCRdb re-called the reads, giving one row per CDR3 protein. The profile shows some 800,000 distinct CDR3 sequences, over 25% of them singletons. V was pared by 5 bases and J by 5 bases, with 16 bases between. Germline V lookup: CDR1 SGHTA, CDR2 FQGNSA. The CDR3 has 15 residues. The TCR was taken from a human donor in good health (CMV status not recorded). Some clones in this sample may be carry-over from other donors' samples. This chain uses TRBV7-2 with TRBJ2-1, with TRBD2 as a possible D gene (7 bases). This material consisted of cultured CD8+ T cells from PBMCs, taken from culture after CMV antigen stimulation. CDR3 loop: CASSRLGGGDNEQFF. In DNA form, the CDR3 reads TGTGCCAGCAGCCGACTAGGGGGGGGTGACAATGAGCAGTTCTTC. Looking up the rest from reference TRBV7-2 and TRBJ2-1 gives the full variable domain: GAGVSQSPSNKVTEKGKDVELRCDPISGHTALYWYRQSLGQGLEFLIYFQGNSAPDKSGLPSDRFSAERTGGSVSTLTIQRTQQEDSAVYLCASSRLGGGDNEQFFGPGTRLTVL.